This T cell receptor (beta chain) was identified in a study of T-cell memory formation after mild COVID-19. TCRdb fed the 5' RACE reads into MiXCR, producing one record per CDR3 protein. The sample includes approximately 250,000 distinct CDR3 sequences, around 15% of them seen just once. This CDR3 has 14 amino acids. V dropped 11 bases and J dropped 2 bases, with 18 bases sitting between them. CDR1 and CDR2 from the germline V gene are SEHNR and FQNEAQ (reference sequence). This clonotype came up many times. No antigen is known for it. Points from the study as a whole: Mainly in CM and EM were contracting CD4+ clones; CD8+ were in EMRA.

The chain combines TRBV7-9 with TRBJ2-5; perhaps TRBD1 as D (5 bases). The receptor's source is a young man who had mild COVID-19 (a few samples of this study predate the infection). Cell type and time point are not known. The sequencing sample was made of PBMCs or a T cell subset sorted from them (not recorded which). CDR3 region: CAVGRQGPQETQYF. The DNA for the CDR3 is TGTGCCGTAGGACGGCAGGGCCCTCAAGAGACCCAGTACTTC. Looking up the rest from reference TRBV7-9 and TRBJ2-5 gives the full variable domain: DTGVSQNPRHKITKRGQNVTFRCDPISEHNRLYWYRQTLGQGPEFLTYFQNEAQLEKSRLLSDRFSAERPKGSFSTLEIQRTEQGDSAMYLCAVGRQGPQETQYFGPGTRLLVL.